A selection of T cell receptor beta chains follows, all from one sample in a study of shared clonotypes between healthy human individuals. The protocol was immunoSEQ multiplex PCR, while the TCRdb copy is restricted to in-frame clones and leaves out a portion. The sample has about 1.5 million clones, 95% to 99% seen once; the top ten hold roughly 0.45%. The material sequenced was naive CD4+ T cells sorted from blood. These receptors were taken from a man between 25 and 39 years old in good health. CDR3s include the opening cysteine and the closing phenylalanine or tryptophan. Expanded clones are given a class, and other clones once, few, many or no size at all.

CDR3aa | j_gene | abundance | v_gene
CASSPFGAGRQETQYF | TRBJ2-5 | - | TRBV18
CASGSYRGMGTDTQYF | TRBJ2-3 | - | TRBV12-5
CASSPRLQEGHGYEQYF | TRBJ2-7 | - | TRBV18
CASSIDRGNYGYTF | TRBJ1-2 | - | TRBV6-5
CASSPGTVYNEQFF | TRBJ2-1 | - | TRBV4-3
CASSDFQGDVDTQYF | TRBJ2-3 | - | TRBV10-1
CASSLTQGGYTF | TRBJ1-2 | - | TRBV7-9
CASSLGPSNSYNEQFF | TRBJ2-1 | - | TRBV7-6
CASSQDRNKETQYF | TRBJ2-5 | once | TRBV4-1
CASSLQGRGDTEAFF | TRBJ1-1 | - | TRBV5-4
CASSLRGLAPGELFF | TRBJ2-2 | - | TRBV7-9
CASRMTINEQFF | TRBJ2-1 | - | TRBV5-1
CASSLATEPVYNEQFF | TRBJ2-1 | - | TRBV5-5
CASSLAQGPFYGYTF | TRBJ1-2 | - | TRBV5-6
CASSLPGLAGQVEQYF | TRBJ2-7 | once | TRBV13
CAIKRDREPYEQYF | TRBJ2-7 | once | TRBV10-3
CASSSPGATFYGYTF | TRBJ1-2 | - | TRBV7-9
CASSLTGSSYNEQFF | TRBJ2-1 | - | TRBV11-3
CASRLASGSYEQFF | TRBJ2-1 | - | TRBV19
CASSLRPGTENQPQHF | TRBJ1-5 | - | TRBV5-1
CASRTSGDRGGETQYF | TRBJ2-5 | - | TRBV5-1
CASSILARDRGSNQPQHF | TRBJ1-5 | - | TRBV19
CASSLADRVNEQYF | TRBJ2-7 | once | TRBV28
CATSRALLSYEQYF | TRBJ2-7 | - | TRBV15
CASSSQRLATGELFF | TRBJ2-2 | - | TRBV7-2
CASSFQEYQETQYF | TRBJ2-5 | - | TRBV5-1
CASSGLGYEQYF | TRBJ2-7 | - | TRBV5-4
CASSLVGTNTDTQYF | TRBJ2-3 | - | TRBV5-4